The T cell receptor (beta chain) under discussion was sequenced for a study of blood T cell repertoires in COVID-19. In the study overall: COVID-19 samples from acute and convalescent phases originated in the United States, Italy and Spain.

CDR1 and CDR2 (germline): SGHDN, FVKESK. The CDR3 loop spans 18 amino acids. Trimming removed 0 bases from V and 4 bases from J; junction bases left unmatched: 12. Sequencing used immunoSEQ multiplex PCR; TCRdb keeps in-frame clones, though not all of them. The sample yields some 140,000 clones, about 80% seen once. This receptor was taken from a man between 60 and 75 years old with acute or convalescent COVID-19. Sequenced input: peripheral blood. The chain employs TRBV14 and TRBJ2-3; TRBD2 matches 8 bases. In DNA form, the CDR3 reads TGTGCCAGCAGCCAAGATCGGGGTAGCGGGATAGTTTCAGATACGCAGTATTTT. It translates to CASSQDRGSGIVSDTQYF.